One and the same sample provided the 16 T cell receptor beta chains below, sequenced in a study of response to subunit inactivated influenza vaccine. TCRdb passed the RT-PCR reads through MiXCR, listing each CDR3 protein once. The sample has some 600,000 distinct CDR3 sequences, about 15% seen once. The sample in question was PBMCs from blood, obtained 14 to 15 days before vaccination. These TCRs come from a man over 45 who received an inactivated influenza vaccine.

The V gene is TRBV6-5, the J gene TRBJ2-3; D unclear. CDR1 is MNHEY and CDR2 is SVGAGI in the germline V gene. V was cut by 0 bases and J by 6 bases, with 10 bases left in between. This CDR3 region has 14 residues. The CDR3 DNA reads as TGTGCCAGCAGTTACTCGATAGGTCCGGATACGCAGTATTTT. The encoded protein is CASSYSIGPDTQYF.

The rearrangement joins TRBV3-1 to TRBJ2-3; D may be TRBD1 or TRBD2 (6 bases each). Per germline, CDR1 LGHDT and CDR2 YNNKEL (reference sequence). With 1 base removed from V and 2 bases from J, the gap between germline ends came to 16 bases. CDR3 length: 17 amino acids. The CDR3 protein is CASSQGTGADLTDTQYF. Written as DNA, the CDR3 is TGTGCCAGCAGCCAAGGGACGGGGGCTGATCTCACAGATACGCAGTATTTT.

This clonotype was seen ten or more times. The V call is TRBV12-3 or TRBV12-4, the J call TRBJ2-5; D perhaps matches TRBD2 (5 bases). The ends were cut back, 0 bases at V and 1 base at J, with 9 bases in the middle. The CDR3 spans 15 residues. The CDR3, as DNA: TGTGCCAGCAGTTTAGCCGGAGGTCCCCAAGAGACCCAGTACTTC. Protein: CASSLAGGPQETQYF.

Many counts were recorded for this clonotype. This chain links TRBV7-8 with TRBJ2-3, with 10 bases identical to TRBD2. The length of the CDR3 is 16 residues. Germline CDR1 SGHVS, CDR2 FQNEAQ. Trimming at V came to 2 bases and at J to 1 base, leaving 3 bases not matched to a gene. CDR3 DNA: TGTGCCAGCAGCTTAACTAGCGGGATACGCACAGATACGCAGTATTTT. Encoded protein: CASSLTSGIRTDTQYF.

This clonotype was seen more than once but under ten times. V is TRBV7-2 and J is TRBJ2-7, with D perhaps matching TRBD2 (6 bases). The CDR3 has 15 amino acids. V was pared by 1 base and J by 3 bases, with 13 bases between. Germline CDR1 and CDR2: SGHTA and FQGNSA. The CDR3: CASSLDPGVVYEQYF. DNA for the CDR3: TGTGCCAGCAGCTTAGACCCGGGAGTAGTCTACGAGCAGTACTTC.

This chain joins TRBV3-1 and TRBJ1-1; TRBD1 agrees at 9 bases. The CDR3 length is 15 residues. Trimming removed 3 bases from V and 4 bases from J; junction bases left unmatched: 6. Germline-derived CDR1 and CDR2 are LGHDT and YNNKEL (reference sequence). The CDR3, as DNA: TGTGCCAGCAGCCAGACCGGGACAGGGATCACTGAAGCTTTCTTT. Protein product: CASSQTGTGITEAFF.

J is TRBJ2-5 and V is TRBV5-1; D is unclear. V was trimmed by 2 bases and J by 2 bases, leaving 13 bases between them. Looked up from germline, CDR1 is SGHRS and CDR2 is YFSETQ. This CDR3 comprises 15 residues. The CDR3 DNA reads TGCGCCAGCAGCTTTGGCAGATCTTCACAAGAGACCCAGTACTTC. Its protein product is CASSFGRSSQETQYF.

The V call is TRBV10-2, the J call TRBJ2-7, with 10 bases fitting TRBD2. The V gene end was trimmed by 6 bases and the J gene end by 3 bases; junction bases not matched to a gene: 8. The CDR3 contains 15 residues. Germline V gene sequence: CDR1 WSHSY, CDR2 SAAADI. CDR3 protein: CASSYPGTSVYEQYF. The CDR3 nucleotides are TGCGCCAGCAGCTATCCCGGGACTAGCGTCTACGAGCAGTACTTC.

This clonotype was counted ten times or more. This chain links TRBV28 with TRBJ2-3, with D unresolved. This CDR3 region has 14 residues. Germline CDR1 MDHEN, CDR2 SYDVKM. Trimming shortened V by 3 bases and J by 6 bases, and 13 bases separated the two germline ends. The CDR3 DNA is TGTGCCAGCAGTTTTGAGACTGTCCGGGATACGCAGTATTTT. Encoded protein: CASSFETVRDTQYF.

This clonotype was seen only once. This rearrangement joins TRBV30 to TRBJ1-2, with 8 bases fitting TRBD1. J gave up 7 bases and V 1 base, and 2 bases lay outside the gene matches. Germline CDR1 and CDR2: GTSNPN and SVGIG (reference sequence). The CDR3 is 12 residues long. CDR3 loop: CAWSGTGSGYTF. CDR3 nucleotide sequence: TGTGCCTGGAGTGGGACAGGGAGTGGCTACACCTTC.

The chain uses TRBV3-1 and TRBJ2-7, with D uncertain. Trimming left V 4 bases short and J 3 bases short, with 10 bases between. The germline V gene has CDR1 LGHDT and CDR2 YNNKEL (reference sequence). The CDR3 totals 13 residues. The CDR3 DNA sequence: TGTGCCAGCAGCCCCTCGTCGGGCTACGAGCAGTACTTC. Translation gives CASSPSSGYEQYF.

This clonotype was detected a few times. The rearrangement uses TRBV7-8 and TRBJ2-4, with a weak D call TRBD2 (7 bases). Looked up from germline, CDR1 is SGHVS and CDR2 is FQNEAQ. Trimming removed 3 bases at V and 6 bases at J, with 15 bases between. The CDR3 extends over 15 amino acids. The DNA of the CDR3 is TGTGCCAGCAGCTTTGGGGGGGGCCGGGGAAACATTCAGTACTTC. Translating it yields CASSFGGGRGNIQYF.

This rearrangement joins TRBV4-3 to TRBJ1-5; D unresolved. CDR1 is LGHNA, CDR2 YSLEER, per germline. This CDR3 comprises 15 residues. With 0 bases removed from V and 2 bases from J, the gap between germline ends came to 8 bases. The CDR3 region is CASSQDVSRNQPQHF. The CDR3 DNA reads TGCGCCAGCAGCCAAGATGTCAGTCGCAATCAGCCCCAGCATTTT.

This clonotype was counted many times. The genes are TRBV3-1 and TRBJ1-4; weak D call: TRBD1 (5 bases). Germline assignment: CDR1 LGHDT and CDR2 YNNKEL (reference sequence). V dropped 6 bases and J dropped 3 bases, with 14 bases sitting between them. The CDR3 spans 15 residues. For the CDR3, the DNA is TGTGCCAGCAGTCCCTCGGGGGGTCCTAATGAAAAACTGTTTTTT. This sequence encodes CASSPSGGPNEKLFF.

V gene TRBV5-1 combines with J gene TRBJ2-5, with 7 nucleotides matching TRBD1. Germline-derived CDR1 and CDR2 are SGHRS and YFSETQ. Trimming at V came to 4 bases and at J to 1 base, leaving 4 bases not matched to a gene. The CDR3 contains 14 residues. The DNA for the CDR3 is TGCGCCAGCAGCCCGACAGGGACCCAAGAGACCCAGTACTTC. It is translated as CASSPTGTQETQYF.

This clonotype was observed a handful of times. V is TRBV7-2 and J is TRBJ2-5; 12 nucleotides agree with TRBD2. The germline V gene has CDR1 SGHTA and CDR2 FQGNSA. V lost 3 bases and J lost 5; bases outside the gene matches: 4. The CDR3 extends over 15 amino acids. CDR3 in DNA: TGTGCCAGCAGCTTCGGTCTAGCGGGAGGGGAGACCCAGTACTTC. Encoded protein: CASSFGLAGGETQYF. Full variable domain (missing parts from reference TRBV7-2 and TRBJ2-5): GAGVSQSPSNKVTEKGKDVELRCDPISGHTALYWYRQSLGQGLEFLIYFQGNSAPDKSGLPSDRFSAERTGGSVSTLTIQRTQQEDSAVYLCASSFGLAGGETQYFGPGTRLLVL.